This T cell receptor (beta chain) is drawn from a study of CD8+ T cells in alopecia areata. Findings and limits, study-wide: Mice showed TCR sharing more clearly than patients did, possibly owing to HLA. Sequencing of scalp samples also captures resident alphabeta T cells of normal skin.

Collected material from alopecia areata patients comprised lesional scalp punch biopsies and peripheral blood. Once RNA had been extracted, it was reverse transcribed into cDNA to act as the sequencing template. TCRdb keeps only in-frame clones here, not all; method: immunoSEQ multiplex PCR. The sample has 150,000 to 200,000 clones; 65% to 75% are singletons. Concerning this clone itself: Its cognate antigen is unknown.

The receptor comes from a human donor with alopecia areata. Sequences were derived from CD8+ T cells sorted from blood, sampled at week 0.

The CDR3 coding sequence is TGTGCCTGGAGTACAACCGGGACAGCACCCTACGAGCAGTACTTC. Its translation is CAWSTTGTAPYEQYF. The rearrangement joins TRBV30 to TRBJ2-7; 7 bases fit TRBD1. The CDR3 contains 15 residues. The V gene end was trimmed by 2 bases and the J gene end by 2 bases; junction bases not matched to a gene: 9. Germline CDR1 is GTSNPN and CDR2 is SVGIG (reference sequence).